This is a list of T cell receptor beta chains from one sample in a study of siplizumab effects on memory and regulatory T cells. Sequencing used immunoSEQ multiplex PCR; TCRdb keeps in-frame clones, though not all of them. Of 60,000 to 65,000 clones listed, less than 80% are singletons. Sequencing used memory CD4+ T cells sorted from blood. The receptors originated from a human donor in good health. Both conserved end residues are part of each CDR3. The D gene is left open where the match is weak. Size tells how often a clone was seen (once, few, many) or the class of an expanded clone, and some rows leave it out.

>NA|TRBV6-1|NA|TRBJ2-7
TGTGCCAGCGGAGCTACCCGCAGCTCCTACGAGCAGTACTTC
CASGATRSSYEQYF
>NA|TRBV29-1|NA|TRBJ1-2
TGCAGCGTTGAATCACGGGGAGGACGGTCTACTGATAACTATGGCTACACCTTC
CSVESRGGRSTDNYGYTF
>NA|TRBV10-3|NA|TRBJ2-3
TGTGCCATCAGTGAGTCGTTGACTCACAGCACAGATACGCAGTATTTT
CAISESLTHSTDTQYF
>NA|TRBV6-1|TRBD1|TRBJ2-7
TGTGCCAGCCGCCCCATACAGGGGGCGGGTTACGAGCAGTACTTC
CASRPIQGAGYEQYF
>NA|TRBV6-4|NA|TRBJ1-5
TGTGCCAGCAGTGAATCATGGGGGTTAAATCAGCCCCAGCATTTT
CASSESWGLNQPQHF
>NA|TRBV15|TRBD1|TRBJ2-5
TGTGCCACCAGCCGGGACAGCCTCCAAGAGACCCAGTACTTC
CATSRDSLQETQYF
>NA|TRBV18|NA|TRBJ2-2
TGTGCCAGCTCCCACAACTCTATAGAGGCAGCCGGGGAGCTGTTTTTT
CASSHNSIEAAGELFF
>once|TRBV6-1|NA|TRBJ1-2
TGTGCCAGCAGTTTCTCAGGGAGAGGCTACACCTTC
CASSFSGRGYTF
>NA|TRBV19|TRBD1|TRBJ1-3
TGTGCCAGAATCGACAGGGAACGACTCTGTGGAAACACCATATATTTT
CARIDRERLCGNTIYF
>NA|TRBV5-1|NA|TRBJ1-5
TGCGCCAGCAGCTTGGAGGGCAGGGAGGATCAGCCCCAGCATTTT
CASSLEGREDQPQHF
>NA|TRBV28|TRBD1|TRBJ2-7
TGTGCCAGCACACCGGGACAGGGCTCCTACGAGCAGTACTTC
CASTPGQGSYEQYF
>few|TRBV28|TRBD1|TRBJ1-5
TGTGCCAGCAGTCCCTATGCAGGGGGCTCAGGTCAGCCCCAGCATTTT
CASSPYAGGSGQPQHF
>NA|TRBV2|TRBD1|TRBJ1-5
TGTGCCAGCAGTGCGGGGGGACAGGGAAGTCTCCAGCATTTT
CASSAGGQGSLQHF
>NA|TRBV2|NA|TRBJ2-1
TGTGCCAGCAGTTTCCCCGCTGGGGCGCAGTTCTTC
CASSFPAGAQFF
>few|TRBV2|NA|TRBJ1-5
TGTGCCAGCAGGGAACAGACGTATAGCAATCAGCCCCAGCATTTT
CASREQTYSNQPQHF
>NA|TRBV7-9|NA|TRBJ2-7
TGTGCCAGCAGCTTACTGACAGCCGAGCAGTACTTC
CASSLLTAEQYF
>NA|TRBV1|NA|TRBJ2-1
TGCACCAGCAGCCCCCCGGACAACCTGTACAATGAGCAGTTCTTC
CTSSPPDNLYNEQFF
>NA|TRBV7-9|NA|TRBJ1-2
TGTGCCAGCAGCTTTGGGGACAACAATAACTATGGCTACACCTTC
CASSFGDNNNYGYTF
>NA|TRBV6-1|NA|TRBJ1-2
TGTGTCAGCAGTGAAAGAAGGAGTGGGGGCTACACCTTC
CVSSERRSGGYTF
>NA|TRBV5-6|TRBD1|TRBJ1-1
TGTGCCAGCAGCCCCGGGACAGGGGGCGAGGCTTTCTTT
CASSPGTGGEAFF
>NA|TRBV10-1|TRBD2|TRBJ2-5
TGCGCCAGCAGTGATCGGACTAGCGGGGGCGAGACCCAGTACTTC
CASSDRTSGGETQYF
>NA|TRBV27|TRBD1|TRBJ2-6
TGTGCCAGCAGTAAATGGGACAGGACGAACTCTGGGGCCAACGTCCTGACTTTC
CASSKWDRTNSGANVLTF
>NA|TRBV14|TRBD1|TRBJ1-3
TGTGCCAGCAGCCAGGGGACAGGGGTAGTCAACACCATATATTTT
CASSQGTGVVNTIYF